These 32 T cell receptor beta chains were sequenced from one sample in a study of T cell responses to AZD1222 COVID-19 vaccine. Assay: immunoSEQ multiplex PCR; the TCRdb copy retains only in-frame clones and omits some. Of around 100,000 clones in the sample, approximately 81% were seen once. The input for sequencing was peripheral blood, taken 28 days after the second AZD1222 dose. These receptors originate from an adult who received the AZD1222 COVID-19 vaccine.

The CDR3 region is CASRPTVSPYNEQFF. The CDR3 DNA is TGTGCCAGCAGGCCAACCGTATCCCCCTACAATGAGCAGTTCTTC. The rearrangement uses TRBV27 and TRBJ2-1; D is ambiguous. Germline V gene lookup returns CDR1 MNHEY and CDR2 SMNVEV (reference sequence). The CDR3 contains 15 residues. With 6 bases removed from V and 2 bases from J, the gap between germline ends came to 14 bases.

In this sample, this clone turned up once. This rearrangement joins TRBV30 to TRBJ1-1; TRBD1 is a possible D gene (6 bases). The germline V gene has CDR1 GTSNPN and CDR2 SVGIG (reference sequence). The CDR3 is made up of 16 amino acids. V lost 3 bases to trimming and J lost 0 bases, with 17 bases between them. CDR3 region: CAWRLGTLVLNTEAFF. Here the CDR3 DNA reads TGTGCCTGGAGGTTGGGGACATTAGTATTGAACACTGAAGCTTTCTTT.

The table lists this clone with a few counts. The CDR3 coding sequence is TGTGCCAGCAGCAAGGGACAGGGGAACAACGAGCAGTACTTC. Translating it yields CASSKGQGNNEQYF. The chain uses TRBV11-2 and TRBJ2-7; 10 bases map to TRBD1. The CDR3 has 14 residues. The J segment lost 5 bases and the V segment lost 5 bases, leaving 6 bases of the junction unmatched. Germline lookup yields CDR1 SGHAT and CDR2 FQNNGV.

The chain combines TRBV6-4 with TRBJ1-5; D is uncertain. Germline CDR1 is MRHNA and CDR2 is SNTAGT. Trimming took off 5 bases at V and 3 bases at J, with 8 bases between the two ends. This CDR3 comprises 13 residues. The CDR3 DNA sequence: TGTGCCAGCAGTCGGGAGATCAATCAGCCCCAGCATTTT. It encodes CASSREINQPQHF.

The CDR3 protein is CAWSVTSNQPQHF. In nucleotides, the CDR3 is TGTGCCTGGAGTGTTACCAGCAATCAGCCCCAGCATTTT. This chain links TRBV30 with TRBJ1-5; D is unclear. The CDR3 consists of 13 residues. The V end lost 0 bases, the J end lost 1 base, and 4 bases lay between the germline ends. Germline lookup yields CDR1 GTSNPN and CDR2 SVGIG (reference sequence). The entire variable domain, with the rest obtained from reference TRBV30 and TRBJ1-5, is as follows: SQTIHQWPATLVQPVGSPLSLECTVEGTSNPNLYWYRQAAGRGLQLLFYSVGIGQISSEVPQNLSASRPQDRQFILSSKKLLLSDSGFYLCAWSVTSNQPQHFGDGTRLSIL.

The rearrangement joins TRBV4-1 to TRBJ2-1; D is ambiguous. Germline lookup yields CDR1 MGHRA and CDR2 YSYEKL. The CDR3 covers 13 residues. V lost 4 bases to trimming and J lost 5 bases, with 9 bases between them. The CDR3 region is CASSPGRDNEQFF. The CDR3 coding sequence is TGCGCCAGCAGCCCCGGACGGGACAATGAGCAGTTCTTC.

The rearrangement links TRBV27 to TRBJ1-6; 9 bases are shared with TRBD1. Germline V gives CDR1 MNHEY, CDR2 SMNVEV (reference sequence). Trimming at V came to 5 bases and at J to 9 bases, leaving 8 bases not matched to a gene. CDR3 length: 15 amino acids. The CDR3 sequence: CASSTGQGRRSPLHF. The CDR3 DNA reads TGTGCCAGCAGTACCGGACAGGGGAGACGTTCACCCCTCCACTTT.

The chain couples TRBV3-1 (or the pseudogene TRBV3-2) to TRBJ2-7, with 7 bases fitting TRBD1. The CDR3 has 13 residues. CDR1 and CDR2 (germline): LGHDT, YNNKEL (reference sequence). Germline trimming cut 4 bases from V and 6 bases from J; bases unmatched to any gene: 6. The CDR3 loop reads CASSLLTGIEQYF. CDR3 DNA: TGTGCCAGCAGCCTGTTGACAGGGATCGAGCAGTACTTC.

The chain's CDR3 is CASSLGTYGYTF. The CDR3 DNA follows: TGTGCCAGCAGCTTGGGGACATATGGCTACACCTTC. This rearrangement joins TRBV5-5 to TRBJ1-2; possibly TRBD1 for D (5 bases). The germline CDR1 and CDR2 sequences are SGHKS and YYEKEE (reference sequence). This CDR3 spans 12 amino acids. Trimming took off 0 bases at V and 5 bases at J, with 5 bases between the two ends.

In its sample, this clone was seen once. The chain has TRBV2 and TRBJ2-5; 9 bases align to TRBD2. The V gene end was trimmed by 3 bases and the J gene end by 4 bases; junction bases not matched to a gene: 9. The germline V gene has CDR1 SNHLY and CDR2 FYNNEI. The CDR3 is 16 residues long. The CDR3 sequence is CASSDRLAGLGETQYF. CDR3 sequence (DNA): TGTGCCAGCAGTGATCGGCTAGCGGGATTGGGAGAGACCCAGTACTTC.

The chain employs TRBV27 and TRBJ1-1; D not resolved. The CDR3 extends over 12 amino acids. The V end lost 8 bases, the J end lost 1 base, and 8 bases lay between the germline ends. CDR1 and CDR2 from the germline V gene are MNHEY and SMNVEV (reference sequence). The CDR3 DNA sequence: TGTGCCAGCCCGACACGGAACACTGAAGCTTTCTTT. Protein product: CASPTRNTEAFF.

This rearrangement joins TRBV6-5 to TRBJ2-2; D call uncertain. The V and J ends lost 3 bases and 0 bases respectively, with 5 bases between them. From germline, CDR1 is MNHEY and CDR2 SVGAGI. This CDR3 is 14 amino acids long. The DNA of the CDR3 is TGTGCCAGCAGTTATGGCCCGAACACCGGGGAGCTGTTTTTT. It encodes CASSYGPNTGELFF.

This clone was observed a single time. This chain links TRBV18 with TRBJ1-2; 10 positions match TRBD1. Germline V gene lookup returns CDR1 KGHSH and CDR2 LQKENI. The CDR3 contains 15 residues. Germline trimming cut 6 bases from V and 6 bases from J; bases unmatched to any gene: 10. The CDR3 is CASSRLGTGADGYTF. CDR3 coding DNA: TGTGCCAGCTCCCGTTTAGGGACAGGGGCTGATGGCTACACCTTC.

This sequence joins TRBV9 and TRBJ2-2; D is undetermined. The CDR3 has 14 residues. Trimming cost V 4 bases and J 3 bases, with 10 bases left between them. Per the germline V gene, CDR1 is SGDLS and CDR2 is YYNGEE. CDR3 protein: CASSLRPYTGELFF. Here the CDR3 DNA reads TGTGCCAGCAGCCTACGGCCGTACACCGGGGAGCTGTTTTTT. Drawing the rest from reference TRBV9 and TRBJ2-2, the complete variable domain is DSGVTQTPKHLITATGQRVTLRCSPRSGDLSVYWYQQSLDQGLQFLIQYYNGEERAKGNILERFSAQQFPDLHSELNLSSLELGDSALYFCASSLRPYTGELFFGEGSRLTVL.

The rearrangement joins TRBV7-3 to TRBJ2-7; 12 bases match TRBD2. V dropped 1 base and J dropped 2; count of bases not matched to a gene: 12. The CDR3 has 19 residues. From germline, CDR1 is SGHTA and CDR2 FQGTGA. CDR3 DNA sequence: TGTGCCAGCAGCTTAATGCGGCAATCTCGACTAGCGGGGGCCTACGAGCAGTACTTC. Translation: CASSLMRQSRLAGAYEQYF.

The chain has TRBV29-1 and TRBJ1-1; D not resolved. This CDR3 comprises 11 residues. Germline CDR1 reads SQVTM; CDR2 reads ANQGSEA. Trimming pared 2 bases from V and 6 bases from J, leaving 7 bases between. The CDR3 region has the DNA TGCAGCGTTGAAATGGTATCTGAAGCTTTCTTT. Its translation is CSVEMVSEAFF.

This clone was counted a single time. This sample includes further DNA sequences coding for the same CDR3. The CDR3 region is CASSLALAGSYNEQFF. The CDR3 DNA follows: TGTGCCAGCAGCTTAGCGCTAGCGGGCTCCTACAATGAGCAGTTCTTC. J is TRBJ2-1 and V is TRBV7-9; 8 nucleotides align to TRBD2. Germline V lookup: CDR1 SEHNR, CDR2 FQNEAQ (reference sequence). V lost 0 bases to trimming and J lost 0 bases; unmatched junction nucleotides: 1. The CDR3 extends over 16 amino acids.

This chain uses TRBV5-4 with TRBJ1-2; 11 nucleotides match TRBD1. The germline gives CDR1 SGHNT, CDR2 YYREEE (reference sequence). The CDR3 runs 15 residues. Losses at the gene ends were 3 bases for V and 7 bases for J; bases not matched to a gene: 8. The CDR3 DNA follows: TGTGCCAGCAGCTCTCCGGGACAGGGGGTGAGTGGCTACACCTTC. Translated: CASSSPGQGVSGYTF.

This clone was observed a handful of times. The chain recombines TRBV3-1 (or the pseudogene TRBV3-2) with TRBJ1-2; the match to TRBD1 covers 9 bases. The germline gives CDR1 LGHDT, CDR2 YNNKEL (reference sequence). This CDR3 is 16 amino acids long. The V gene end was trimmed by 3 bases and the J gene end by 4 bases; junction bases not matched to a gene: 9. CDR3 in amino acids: CASSHTPGQGSYGYTF. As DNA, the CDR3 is TGTGCCAGCAGCCACACCCCGGGACAGGGATCCTATGGCTACACCTTC.

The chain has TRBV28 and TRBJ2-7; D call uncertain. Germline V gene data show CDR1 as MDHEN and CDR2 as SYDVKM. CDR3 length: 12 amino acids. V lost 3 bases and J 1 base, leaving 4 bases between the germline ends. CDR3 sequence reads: CASSFLSYEQYF. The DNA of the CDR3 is TGTGCCAGCAGTTTCCTATCCTACGAGCAGTACTTC.

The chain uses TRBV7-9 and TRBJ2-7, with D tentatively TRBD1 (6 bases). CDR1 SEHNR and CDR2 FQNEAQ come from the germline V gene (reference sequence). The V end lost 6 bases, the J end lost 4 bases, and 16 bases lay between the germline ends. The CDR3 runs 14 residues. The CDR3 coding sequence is TGTGCCAGCAGTCATCGACAGGCTCCTTACGAGCAGTACTTC. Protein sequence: CASSHRQAPYEQYF.

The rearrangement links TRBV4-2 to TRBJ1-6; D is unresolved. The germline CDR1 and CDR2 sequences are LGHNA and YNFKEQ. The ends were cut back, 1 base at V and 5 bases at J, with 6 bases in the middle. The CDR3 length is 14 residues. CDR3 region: CASSQGRDNSPLHF. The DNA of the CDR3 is TGTGCCAGCAGCCAAGGACGGGATAATTCACCCCTCCACTTT.

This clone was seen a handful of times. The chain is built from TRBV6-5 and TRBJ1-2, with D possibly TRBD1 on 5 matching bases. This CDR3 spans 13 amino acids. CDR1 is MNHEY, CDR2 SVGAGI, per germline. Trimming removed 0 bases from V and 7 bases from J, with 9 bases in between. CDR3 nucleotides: TGTGCCAGCAGTTACTCGACTCAGGGTGGCTACACCTTC. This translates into CASSYSTQGGYTF.

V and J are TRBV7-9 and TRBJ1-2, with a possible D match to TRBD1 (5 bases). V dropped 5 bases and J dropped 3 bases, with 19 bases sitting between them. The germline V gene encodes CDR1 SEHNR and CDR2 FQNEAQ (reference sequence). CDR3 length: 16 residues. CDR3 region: CASSPPRRGVDYGYTF. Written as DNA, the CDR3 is TGTGCCAGCAGCCCACCGAGGAGGGGCGTTGACTATGGCTACACCTTC.

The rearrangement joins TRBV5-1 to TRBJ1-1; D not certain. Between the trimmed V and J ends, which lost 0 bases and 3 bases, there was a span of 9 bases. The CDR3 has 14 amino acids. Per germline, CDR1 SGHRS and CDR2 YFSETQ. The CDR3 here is CASSLEGRDTEAFF. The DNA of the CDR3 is TGCGCCAGCAGCTTGGAGGGTCGAGACACTGAAGCTTTCTTT.

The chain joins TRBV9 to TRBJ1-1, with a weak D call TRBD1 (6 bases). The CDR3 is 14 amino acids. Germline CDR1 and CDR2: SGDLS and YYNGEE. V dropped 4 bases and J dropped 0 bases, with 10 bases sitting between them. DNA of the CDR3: TGTGCCAGCAGCAGGGACACCCTGAACACTGAAGCTTTCTTT. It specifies CASSRDTLNTEAFF.

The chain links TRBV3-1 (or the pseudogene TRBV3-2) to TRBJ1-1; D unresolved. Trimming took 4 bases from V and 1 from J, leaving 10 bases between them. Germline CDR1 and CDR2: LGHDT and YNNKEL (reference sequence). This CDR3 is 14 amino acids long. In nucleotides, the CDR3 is TGTGCCAGCAGCCCCCGGGTGGGGAACACTGAAGCTTTCTTT. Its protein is CASSPRVGNTEAFF.

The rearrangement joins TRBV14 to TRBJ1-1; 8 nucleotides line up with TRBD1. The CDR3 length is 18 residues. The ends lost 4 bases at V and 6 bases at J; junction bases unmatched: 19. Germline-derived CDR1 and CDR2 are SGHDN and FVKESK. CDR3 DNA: TGTGCCAGCAGCCCTACCAAGACAGGGGAGGCACCGTACGCTGAAGCTTTCTTT. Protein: CASSPTKTGEAPYAEAFF. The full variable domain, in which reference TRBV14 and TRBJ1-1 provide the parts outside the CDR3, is EAGVTQFPSHSVIEKGQTVTLRCDPISGHDNLYWYRRVMGKEIKFLLHFVKESKQDESGMPNNRFLAERTGGTYSTLKVQPAELEDSGVYFCASSPTKTGEAPYAEAFFGQGTRLTVV.

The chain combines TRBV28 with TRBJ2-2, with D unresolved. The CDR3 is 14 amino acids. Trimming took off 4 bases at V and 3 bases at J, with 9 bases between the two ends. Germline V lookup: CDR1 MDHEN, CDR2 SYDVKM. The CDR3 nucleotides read TGTGCCAGCAGTTCGGGCACGGACACCGGGGAGCTGTTTTTT. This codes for CASSSGTDTGELFF.

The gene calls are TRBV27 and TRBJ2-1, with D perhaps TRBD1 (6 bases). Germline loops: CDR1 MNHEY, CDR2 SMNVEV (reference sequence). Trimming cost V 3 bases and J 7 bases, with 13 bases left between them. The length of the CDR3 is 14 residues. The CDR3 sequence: CASSFWGLGNEQFF. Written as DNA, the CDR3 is TGTGCCAGCAGTTTTTGGGGGCTGGGGAATGAGCAGTTCTTC.

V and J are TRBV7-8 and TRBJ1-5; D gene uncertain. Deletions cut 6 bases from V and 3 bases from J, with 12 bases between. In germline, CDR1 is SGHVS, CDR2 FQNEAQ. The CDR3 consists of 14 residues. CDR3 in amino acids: CASSTRVSNQPQHF. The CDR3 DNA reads TGTGCCAGCAGTACTAGGGTGTCCAATCAGCCCCAGCATTTT.

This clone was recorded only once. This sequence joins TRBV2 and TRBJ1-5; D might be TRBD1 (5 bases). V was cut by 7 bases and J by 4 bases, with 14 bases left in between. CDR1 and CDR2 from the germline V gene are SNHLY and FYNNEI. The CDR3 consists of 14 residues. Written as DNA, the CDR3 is TGTGCCAGCAAGGCCGGGGGACGGAATCAGCCCCAGCATTTT. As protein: CASKAGGRNQPQHF.